These 32 T cell receptor beta chains were sequenced from one sample in a study of T cell repertoires in ileal Crohn's disease. Time point here: neoterminal ileum biopsy at postoperative endoscopy, about 6 months after surgery. Using immunoSEQ multiplex PCR, the repertoire was profiled, and TCRdb retains in-frame clones only, with some absent. The table includes some 16,000 clones, around 70% detected once. The source material was ileal tissue. The receptors originated from an adult with Crohn's disease.

The chain joins TRBV4-1 to TRBJ1-5, with 8 bases fitting TRBD1. After removal of 3 bases from V and 4 bases from J, the junction contained 8 bases not matched to a gene. This CDR3 is 16 amino acids long. The germline gives CDR1 MGHRA, CDR2 YSYEKL. The CDR3 sequence is CASSQWTGTMNQPQHF. In nucleotides, the CDR3 is TGCGCCAGCAGCCAGTGGACAGGGACCATGAATCAGCCCCAGCATTTT.

In this sample, this clone turned up a few times. The V gene is TRBV7-9, the J gene TRBJ1-1; D might be TRBD1 (5 bases). V lost 2 bases and J lost 3, with 7 bases in between. Germline V gene lookup returns CDR1 SEHNR and CDR2 FQNEAQ (reference sequence). The CDR3 is made up of 13 amino acids. CDR3 sequence reads: CASSLSRDTEAFF. CDR3 in DNA: TGTGCCAGCAGCTTATCCAGGGACACTGAAGCTTTCTTT.

The V and J genes are TRBV30 and TRBJ1-5; D is undetermined. Trimming took 3 bases from V and 0 from J, leaving 9 bases between them. Germline V gene data show CDR1 as GTSNPN and CDR2 as SVGIG (reference sequence). The CDR3 spans 14 residues. This chain's CDR3 is CAWSALNSNQPQHF. The CDR3 DNA reads TGTGCCTGGAGCGCGTTGAATAGCAATCAGCCCCAGCATTTT. Supplemented by reference TRBV30 and TRBJ1-5, the full variable domain reads SQTIHQWPATLVQPVGSPLSLECTVEGTSNPNLYWYRQAAGRGLQLLFYSVGIGQISSEVPQNLSASRPQDRQFILSSKKLLLSDSGFYLCAWSALNSNQPQHFGDGTRLSIL.

This rearrangement joins TRBV5-4 to TRBJ1-2; D uncertain. The V end lost 7 bases, the J end lost 4 bases, and 11 bases lay between the germline ends. There are 12 residues in the CDR3. Germline values: CDR1 SGHNT, CDR2 YYREEE (reference sequence). CDR3 in DNA: TGTGCCAGCTCGGGTGCGGGCTATGGCTACACCTTC. Encoded protein: CASSGAGYGYTF.

The chain combines TRBV30 with TRBJ1-3; a possible D gene is TRBD1 (6 bases). Per the germline V gene, CDR1 is GTSNPN and CDR2 is SVGIG (reference sequence). CDR3 length: 17 amino acids. V dropped 2 bases and J dropped 3 bases, with 20 bases sitting between them. The CDR3 DNA sequence: TGTGCCTGGAGTAATCGGGGTAGGGGGACACGTGGAAACACCATATATTTT. It yields the protein CAWSNRGRGTRGNTIYF. Complete variable domain (other parts from reference TRBV30 and TRBJ1-3): SQTIHQWPATLVQPVGSPLSLECTVEGTSNPNLYWYRQAAGRGLQLLFYSVGIGQISSEVPQNLSASRPQDRQFILSSKKLLLSDSGFYLCAWSNRGRGTRGNTIYFGEGSWLTVV.

The chain combines TRBV10-3 with TRBJ2-7, with a possible D match to TRBD1 (6 bases). The CDR3 is 15 residues long. V lost 6 bases and J 0 bases, leaving 15 bases between the germline ends. CDR1 is ENHRY and CDR2 is SYGVKD in the germline V gene. CDR3 in DNA: TGTGCCATCAGCCTGGGACAATCCTTCTCCTACGAGCAGTACTTC. Protein sequence: CAISLGQSFSYEQYF.

This clone is categorized as medium-sized. CDR3 in amino acids: CASSLSDGRTGELFF. The DNA for the CDR3 is TGTGCCAGCAGCCTTAGCGATGGGAGGACCGGGGAGCTGTTTTTT. The V call is TRBV4-2, the J call TRBJ2-2, with D possibly matching TRBD2 (6 bases). Between the trimmed V and J ends, which lost 4 bases and 5 bases, there was a span of 14 bases. Germline V gene lookup returns CDR1 LGHNA and CDR2 YNFKEQ. This CDR3 region has 15 residues.

This clone was recorded a few times. The V gene is TRBV7-2, the J gene TRBJ2-1; a possible D gene is TRBD2 (6 bases). The CDR3 length is 15 residues. In germline, CDR1 is SGHTA, CDR2 FQGNSA. V was pared by 1 base and J by 3 bases, with 10 bases between. The CDR3 nucleotides are TGTGCCAGCAGCTTAGGCGGGACCTTCTACAATGAGCAGTTCTTC. It encodes CASSLGGTFYNEQFF. Full variable domain (remainder filled in from reference TRBV7-2 and TRBJ2-1): GAGVSQSPSNKVTEKGKDVELRCDPISGHTALYWYRQSLGQGLEFLIYFQGNSAPDKSGLPSDRFSAERTGGSVSTLTIQRTQQEDSAVYLCASSLGGTFYNEQFFGPGTRLTVL.

The CDR3 protein is CAWKVRLAGEQYF. The CDR3 DNA reads as TGTGCCTGGAAAGTACGACTAGCGGGCGAGCAGTACTTC. The chain recombines TRBV30 with TRBJ2-7, with 10 bases lining up with TRBD2. This CDR3 region has 13 residues. J was trimmed by 6 bases and V by 4 bases; bases with no gene match: 6. CDR1 GTSNPN and CDR2 SVGIG come from the germline V gene (reference sequence). Variable domain in full (rest from reference TRBV30 and TRBJ2-7): SQTIHQWPATLVQPVGSPLSLECTVEGTSNPNLYWYRQAAGRGLQLLFYSVGIGQISSEVPQNLSASRPQDRQFILSSKKLLLSDSGFYLCAWKVRLAGEQYFGPGTRLTVT.

V is TRBV5-1 and J is TRBJ1-1, with D maybe TRBD1 (5 bases). With 0 bases removed from V and 0 bases from J, the gap between germline ends came to 12 bases. Germline CDR1 is SGHRS and CDR2 is YFSETQ. This CDR3 region has 16 residues. The CDR3 DNA is TGCGCCAGCAGCTTGGAGCCCAAGGGGATGAACACTGAAGCTTTCTTT. Protein sequence: CASSLEPKGMNTEAFF.

This clone was seen a handful of times. The chain recombines TRBV4-3 with TRBJ1-6; D is unresolved. Germline V gene lookup returns CDR1 LGHNA and CDR2 YSLEER. V was pared by 0 bases and J by 8 bases, with 14 bases between. The CDR3 is made up of 16 amino acids. CDR3 sequence (DNA): TGCGCCAGCAGCCAAGATGAAGCTATGGGCGATTCACCCCTCCACTTT. Amino acid sequence: CASSQDEAMGDSPLHF.

There are a few counts of this clone. This sequence joins TRBV19 and TRBJ1-5, with a weak D call TRBD1 (5 bases). From germline, CDR1 is LNHDA and CDR2 SQIVND (reference sequence). The CDR3 extends over 12 amino acids. V lost 8 bases and J lost 6, with 11 bases in between. The CDR3 reads CASSAGIQPQHF. DNA for the CDR3: TGTGCCAGTTCGGCAGGGATTCAGCCCCAGCATTTT.

The rearrangement uses TRBV6-6 and TRBJ2-5; the D gene is possibly TRBD2 (5 bases). The CDR3 is made up of 13 amino acids. From germline, CDR1 is MNHNY and CDR2 SVGAGI (reference sequence). The V and J ends lost 6 bases and 2 bases respectively, with 10 bases between them. The CDR3 DNA follows: TGTGCCAGCAGACGTAGGACTCAAGAGACCCAGTACTTC. Translating gives CASRRRTQETQYF.

CDR3 residues: CASSRDSVNEQFF. CDR3 DNA: TGCGCCAGCAGCAGGGACAGTGTCAATGAGCAGTTCTTC. V usage is TRBV5-1 and J usage is TRBJ2-1; TRBD1 aligns across 7 bases. From germline, CDR1 is SGHRS and CDR2 YFSETQ. This CDR3 is built from 13 residues. J gave up 6 bases and V 4 bases, and 4 bases lay outside the gene matches.

The V call is TRBV9, the J call TRBJ2-3; TRBD2 might be the D (5 bases). Trimming pared 1 base from V and 4 bases from J, leaving 10 bases between. The CDR3 has 14 residues. CDR1 SGDLS and CDR2 YYNGEE come from the germline V gene. CDR3 DNA: TGTGCCAGCAGCGTAACTGGACTTGCAGATACGCAGTATTTT. This encodes CASSVTGLADTQYF.

This chain joins TRBV19 and TRBJ1-4, with D hard to call. The CDR3 extends over 12 amino acids. The germline V and J ends were trimmed by 3 bases and 8 bases, with 7 bases remaining between them. Germline V lookup: CDR1 LNHDA, CDR2 SQIVND (reference sequence). The CDR3 sequence is CASSIAEEKLFF. CDR3 bases: TGTGCCAGTAGTATTGCGGAGGAAAAACTGTTTTTT.

In its sample, this clone was seen a few times. This chain joins TRBV15 and TRBJ1-1, with TRBD1 matching over 9 bases. There are 16 residues in the CDR3. CDR1 and CDR2 from the germline V gene are LNHNV and YYDKDF (reference sequence). The V segment lost 6 bases and the J segment 1 base; nucleotides outside the gene matches: 9. CDR3 protein: CATSGGGQGANTEAFF. CDR3 DNA: TGTGCCACCAGTGGCGGGGGACAGGGCGCGAACACTGAAGCTTTCTTT.

As concerns this clone: The junction does not match germline at one end; this may be a read error. The same CDR3 also results from other DNA sequences found in this sample. The chain has TRBV9 and TRBJ1-1; 7 bases fit TRBD1. The V gene's germline CDR1 is SGDLS and CDR2 YYNGEE. This CDR3 is 17 amino acids long. This chain's CDR3 is CASSVDSGQGVRTEAFF. CDR3 sequence (DNA): TGTGCCAGTAGCGTTGACAGTGGGCAGGGGGTGAGAACTGAAGCTTTCTTT.

This clone has just one count. The chain recombines TRBV30 with TRBJ1-3; a possible D gene is TRBD1 (6 bases). V was pared by 2 bases and J by 12 bases, with 14 bases between. Per germline, CDR1 GTSNPN and CDR2 SVGIG (reference sequence). The CDR3 is 12 amino acids. CDR3 residues: CAWSLNREGIYF. CDR3 coding DNA: TGTGCCTGGAGTCTCAACAGGGAGGGCATATATTTT.

The genes are TRBV5-1 and TRBJ2-1; TRBD2 matches 7 bases. V gave up 2 bases and J gave up 0 bases; unmatched junction bases: 2. Germline V gene lookup returns CDR1 SGHRS and CDR2 YFSETQ. The CDR3 is 15 amino acids. CDR3 nucleotides: TGCGCCAGCAGCTTACTAGCGAGCTCCTACAATGAGCAGTTCTTC. This encodes CASSLLASSYNEQFF.

The chain joins TRBV30 to TRBJ1-2, with D unresolved. Germline V lookup: CDR1 GTSNPN, CDR2 SVGIG (reference sequence). The CDR3 contains 13 residues. V lost 2 bases and J lost 5, with 12 bases in between. CDR3 in amino acids: CAWSREGLYGYTF. The CDR3 nucleotides read TGTGCCTGGAGTCGGGAGGGTTTGTATGGCTACACCTTC.

This chain connects TRBV27 to TRBJ2-1; 10 bases fit TRBD1. The germline V gene encodes CDR1 MNHEY and CDR2 SMNVEV (reference sequence). With V trimmed by 3 bases and J by 3 bases, 2 bases remained unmatched. This CDR3 spans 15 amino acids. The CDR3 spells CASSLTGGGYNEQFF. CDR3 bases: TGTGCCAGCAGTTTGACAGGGGGCGGCTACAATGAGCAGTTCTTC.

V gene TRBV19 combines with J gene TRBJ1-1; D call uncertain. Germline CDR1 and CDR2: LNHDA and SQIVND (reference sequence). The CDR3 is 11 residues long. V lost 7 bases to trimming and J lost 6 bases, with 9 bases between them. Here the CDR3 DNA reads TGTGCCAGTAAAATATTTGCTGAAGCTTTCTTT. Protein: CASKIFAEAFF.

The sample holds a few counts of this clone. This chain uses TRBV30 with TRBJ2-2, with D possibly TRBD2 on 5 matching bases. In germline, CDR1 is GTSNPN, CDR2 SVGIG (reference sequence). V dropped 4 bases and J dropped 8 bases, with 14 bases sitting between them. The CDR3 has 13 residues. The CDR3 sequence: CAWTGSQWGELFF. CDR3 bases: TGTGCCTGGACGGGATCGCAGTGGGGGGAGCTGTTTTTT.

This clone was observed a few times. This sequence joins TRBV9 and TRBJ1-6, with no clear D. Germline V gene data show CDR1 as SGDLS and CDR2 as YYNGEE. Trimming stripped 0 bases from V and 9 bases from J, with 7 bases between. CDR3 length: 13 residues. The CDR3 protein is CASSVGLASPLHF. CDR3 DNA: TGTGCCAGCAGCGTAGGTTTGGCTTCACCCCTCCACTTT.

This clone occurred a few times. This rearrangement joins TRBV10-3 to TRBJ1-3; D may be TRBD1 (6 bases). Germline lookup yields CDR1 ENHRY and CDR2 SYGVKD. Trimming stripped 6 bases from V and 0 bases from J, with 6 bases between. This CDR3 comprises 13 residues. The CDR3 protein is CAIRDSSGNTIYF. CDR3 in DNA: TGTGCCATCAGGGACAGCTCTGGAAACACCATATATTTT.

J is TRBJ2-5 and V is TRBV5-1, with TRBD2 as a possible D gene (7 bases). The J call is doubtful: the DNA matches TRBJ2-7 better. The CDR3 spans 14 residues. Germline V gene lookup returns CDR1 SGHRS and CDR2 YFSETQ. The CDR3 sequence: CASSETGRGYEQYF. CDR3 DNA: TGCGCCAGCAGCGAAACAGGGAGGGGATACGAGCAGTACTTC.

The genes are TRBV6-1 and TRBJ2-7; D is possibly TRBD1 (6 bases). Deletions cut 5 bases from V and 0 bases from J, with 11 bases between. Germline V gene data show CDR1 as MNHNS and CDR2 as SASEGT. The CDR3 is 14 amino acids. The CDR3 bases are TGTGCCAGCAGTTCCACAGGGAGCTCCTACGAGCAGTACTTC. It encodes CASSSTGSSYEQYF.

This clone was seen only a few times. The genes are TRBV6-5 and TRBJ2-7, with D possibly being TRBD1 (6 bases). There are 15 residues in the CDR3. Looked up from germline, CDR1 is MNHEY and CDR2 is SVGAGI. With 1 base removed from V and 0 bases from J, the gap between germline ends came to 10 bases. The chain's CDR3 is CASSYLAGASYEQYF. The CDR3 DNA reads TGTGCCAGCAGTTACTTGGCAGGGGCCTCCTACGAGCAGTACTTC.

The chain carries TRBV29-1 and TRBJ2-1, with D possibly TRBD2 on 6 matching bases. The CDR3 runs to 16 residues. V was trimmed by 6 bases and J by 0 bases, leaving 18 bases between them. Germline assignment: CDR1 SQVTM and CDR2 ANQGSEA. CDR3 DNA sequence: TGCAGCGTCCAACTGATAATAGCGGCCTCCTACAATGAGCAGTTCTTC. Its translation: CSVQLIIAASYNEQFF.

The V call is TRBV27, the J call TRBJ2-2, with 7 positions matching TRBD2. Per germline, CDR1 MNHEY and CDR2 SMNVEV (reference sequence). Losses at the gene ends were 4 bases for V and 2 bases for J; bases not matched to a gene: 7. CDR3 length: 16 residues. The CDR3 spells CASSSWAGVNTGELFF. The CDR3 bases are TGTGCCAGCAGTTCATGGGCGGGGGTAAACACCGGGGAGCTGTTTTTT.

The sample holds one count of this clone. The rearrangement uses TRBV25-1 and TRBJ1-1, with D possibly matching TRBD1 (6 bases). The germline V and J ends were trimmed by 3 bases and 12 bases, with 17 bases remaining between them. Per germline, CDR1 MGHDK and CDR2 SYGVNS. The CDR3 consists of 13 residues. CDR3 DNA sequence: TGTGCCAGCAGTGATGCGGGGGGCCCTTCTCCTTTCTTT. Protein sequence: CASSDAGGPSPFF. Supplemented by reference TRBV25-1 and TRBJ1-1, the full variable domain reads EADIYQTPRYLVIGTGKKITLECSQTMGHDKMYWYQQDPGMELHLIHYSYGVNSTEKGDLSSESTVSRIRTEHFPLTLESARPSHTSQYLCASSDAGGPSPFFGQGTRLTVV.